Listed below are T cell receptor beta chains from one sample, sequenced in a study of cytomegalovirus exposure and HLA in healthy donors. Method: immunoSEQ multiplex PCR; TCRdb's copy keeps in-frame clones and lacks some. Here the sample spans around 130,000 clones, almost 85% being singletons. The specimen was PBMCs. The source is a woman aged 18-29 years in good health and CMV-seronegative. CDR3s include the opening cysteine and the closing phenylalanine or tryptophan. Each record gives: J gene, clone size, D gene, V gene, CDR3 protein, CDR3 DNA. D genes are given only for firm matches. Some rows mark clone size as missing; the rest say once, few, many or name a class of expanded clone.

j_gene: TRBJ1-3
abundance: -
d_gene: TRBD1
v_gene: TRBV9
CDR3aa: CASSVDPVGTGGIYF
CDR3nt: TGTGCCAGCAGCGTAGACCCGGTCGGGACAGGTGGCATATATTTT

j_gene: TRBJ2-1
abundance: -
d_gene: -
v_gene: TRBV6-5
CDR3aa: CASSSSLYNEQFF
CDR3nt: TGTGCCAGCAGCTCCTCTCTGTACAATGAGCAGTTCTTC

j_gene: TRBJ1-4
abundance: few
d_gene: TRBD1
v_gene: TRBV7-2
CDR3aa: CASSLVAQGVGKLFF
CDR3nt: TGTGCCAGCAGCTTAGTAGCACAGGGGGTTGGGAAACTGTTTTTT

j_gene: TRBJ2-7
abundance: -
d_gene: TRBD2
v_gene: TRBV4-2
CDR3aa: CASSHLGQGLAGTYEQYF
CDR3nt: TGTGCCAGCAGCCACCTCGGCCAAGGACTAGCGGGGACCTACGAGCAGTACTTC

j_gene: TRBJ2-1
abundance: -
d_gene: -
v_gene: TRBV2
CDR3aa: CASTASGSSYNEQFF
CDR3nt: TGTGCCAGCACGGCCAGCGGAAGTTCCTACAATGAGCAGTTCTTC

j_gene: TRBJ2-3
abundance: -
d_gene: -
v_gene: TRBV7-6
CDR3aa: CASSTYSTDTQYF
CDR3nt: TGTGCCAGCAGCACCTACTCCACAGATACGCAGTATTTT

j_gene: TRBJ1-1
abundance: -
d_gene: -
v_gene: TRBV9
CDR3aa: CASSVGRRNTEAFF
CDR3nt: TGTGCCAGCAGCGTAGGACGGAGGAACACTGAAGCTTTCTTT

j_gene: TRBJ1-4
abundance: -
d_gene: -
v_gene: TRBV5-4
CDR3aa: CASSAVQGVNEKLFF
CDR3nt: TGTGCCAGCAGCGCCGTACAGGGAGTAAATGAAAAACTGTTTTTT

j_gene: TRBJ1-6
abundance: -
d_gene: TRBD1
v_gene: TRBV10-2
CDR3aa: CASKGQGFSPLHF
CDR3nt: TGCGCCAGCAAGGGACAGGGTTTTTCACCCCTCCACTTT

j_gene: TRBJ2-5
abundance: -
d_gene: TRBD2
v_gene: TRBV11-2
CDR3aa: CASRGLAGLRQRETQYF
CDR3nt: TGTGCCAGCAGAGGACTAGCGGGACTCCGCCAAAGGGAGACCCAGTACTTC

j_gene: TRBJ2-2
abundance: -
d_gene: TRBD2
v_gene: TRBV7-3
CDR3aa: CASSPAGGNTGELFF
CDR3nt: TGTGCCAGCAGCCCCGCGGGGGGGAACACCGGGGAGCTGTTTTTT

j_gene: TRBJ2-7
abundance: -
d_gene: -
v_gene: TRBV11-3
CDR3aa: CASSISRGIHHEQYF
CDR3nt: TGTGCCAGCAGCATAAGCCGGGGTATACACCACGAGCAGTACTTC

j_gene: TRBJ1-2
abundance: -
d_gene: -
v_gene: TRBV7-9
CDR3aa: CASSLGQIEDGYTF
CDR3nt: TGTGCCAGCAGCTTAGGGCAGATAGAGGATGGCTACACCTTC

j_gene: TRBJ1-1
abundance: -
d_gene: -
v_gene: TRBV11-2
CDR3aa: CASSFRQALNTEAFF
CDR3nt: TGTGCCAGCAGCTTTAGACAGGCGCTGAACACTGAAGCTTTCTTT

j_gene: TRBJ1-2
abundance: few
d_gene: TRBD1
v_gene: TRBV4-3
CDR3aa: CASSQARTGDGYTF
CDR3nt: TGCGCCAGCAGCCAAGCCCGGACAGGGGACGGCTACACCTTC

j_gene: TRBJ1-6
abundance: once
d_gene: -
v_gene: TRBV12-5
CDR3aa: CASGWGGVGSPLHF
CDR3nt: TGTGCTAGTGGTTGGGGAGGGGTTGGCTCACCCCTCCACTTT

j_gene: TRBJ1-5
abundance: -
d_gene: TRBD1
v_gene: TRBV19
CDR3aa: CASSMTGSRQPQHF
CDR3nt: TGTGCCAGTAGTATGACAGGGTCTCGGCAGCCCCAGCATTTT

j_gene: TRBJ1-1
abundance: once
d_gene: -
v_gene: TRBV7-9
CDR3aa: CASSFRGTDTEAFF
CDR3nt: TGTGCCAGCAGCTTTCGGGGAACTGACACTGAAGCTTTCTTT

j_gene: TRBJ2-2
abundance: -
d_gene: -
v_gene: TRBV5-4
CDR3aa: CASSLDSGNRELFF
CDR3nt: TGTGCCAGCAGCTTGGATTCCGGTAACCGGGAGCTGTTTTTT

j_gene: TRBJ1-1
abundance: once
d_gene: -
v_gene: TRBV5-1
CDR3aa: CASSETGPSEAFF
CDR3nt: TGCGCCAGCAGCGAGACAGGCCCCTCTGAAGCTTTCTTT

j_gene: TRBJ2-7
abundance: few
d_gene: TRBD2
v_gene: TRBV11-1
CDR3aa: CASSLERGDYEQYF
CDR3nt: TGTGCCAGCAGCTTAGAGCGGGGGGATTACGAGCAGTACTTC

j_gene: TRBJ1-5
abundance: few
d_gene: TRBD1
v_gene: TRBV2
CDR3aa: CATNRDRASNQPQHF
CDR3nt: TGTGCCACCAACCGGGACAGGGCCAGCAATCAGCCCCAGCATTTT

j_gene: TRBJ1-4
abundance: -
d_gene: -
v_gene: TRBV2
CDR3aa: CASRNPAGYEKLFF
CDR3nt: TGTGCCAGCAGAAACCCGGCGGGTTATGAAAAACTGTTTTTT

j_gene: TRBJ2-1
abundance: -
d_gene: TRBD2
v_gene: TRBV5-6
CDR3aa: CASSGLAGGPREQFF
CDR3nt: TGTGCCAGCAGCGGACTAGCGGGGGGGCCCCGAGAGCAGTTCTTC

j_gene: TRBJ1-4
abundance: -
d_gene: -
v_gene: TRBV18
CDR3aa: CASSPQGTNEKLFF
CDR3nt: TGTGCCAGCTCACCTCAGGGGACTAATGAAAAACTGTTTTTT

j_gene: TRBJ2-3
abundance: -
d_gene: -
v_gene: TRBV19
CDR3aa: CASSIVRRLGTDTQYF
CDR3nt: TGTGCCAGTAGTATAGTCCGGCGCCTAGGCACAGATACGCAGTATTTT

j_gene: TRBJ2-7
abundance: -
d_gene: -
v_gene: TRBV7-8
CDR3aa: CASSLALPGAGEQYF
CDR3nt: TGTGCCAGCAGCTTAGCTTTACCCGGAGCAGGGGAGCAGTACTTC

j_gene: TRBJ2-1
abundance: -
d_gene: TRBD2
v_gene: TRBV19
CDR3aa: CASSIAASGYNEQFF
CDR3nt: TGTGCCAGTAGTATAGCGGCTAGCGGCTACAATGAGCAGTTCTTC

j_gene: TRBJ1-2
abundance: -
d_gene: TRBD1
v_gene: TRBV27
CDR3aa: CASSLVPNPRDSPYGYTF
CDR3nt: TGTGCCAGCAGTTTAGTCCCAAATCCCCGGGACAGCCCCTATGGCTACACCTTC

j_gene: TRBJ2-1
abundance: -
d_gene: -
v_gene: TRBV6-6
CDR3aa: CASSYPTGATYNEQFF
CDR3nt: TGTGCCAGCAGTTACCCTACAGGAGCCACCTACAATGAGCAGTTCTTC